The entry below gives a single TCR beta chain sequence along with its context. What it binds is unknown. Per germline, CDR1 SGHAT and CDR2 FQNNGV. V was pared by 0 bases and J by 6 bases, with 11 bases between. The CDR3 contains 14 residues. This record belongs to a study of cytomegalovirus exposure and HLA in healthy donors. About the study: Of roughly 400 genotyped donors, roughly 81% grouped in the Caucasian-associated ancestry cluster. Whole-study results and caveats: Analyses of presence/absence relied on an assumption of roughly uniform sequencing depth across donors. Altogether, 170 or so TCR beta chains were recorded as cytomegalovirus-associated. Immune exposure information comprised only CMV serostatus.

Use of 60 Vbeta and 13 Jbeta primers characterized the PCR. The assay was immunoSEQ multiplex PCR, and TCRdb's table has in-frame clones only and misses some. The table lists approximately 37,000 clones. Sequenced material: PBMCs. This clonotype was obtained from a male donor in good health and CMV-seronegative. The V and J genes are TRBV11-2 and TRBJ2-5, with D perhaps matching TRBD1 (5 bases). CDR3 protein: CASSLDAGLKTQYF. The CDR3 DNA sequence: TGTGCCAGCAGCTTAGACGCAGGGCTAAAGACCCAGTACTTC.